The T cell receptor beta chain described here comes from a study of OX40 agonist ivuxolimab in advanced cancers. About the study: Ivuxolimab, an antibody acting as an agonist of OX40 (CD134), was used to treat patients. The dose-escalation cohort had hepatocellular carcinoma, melanoma, renal cell or head and neck cancer. Study results and caveats: CD4+ and CD8+ blood T cells expanded clonally by week 6 at 0.1 to 3.0 mg/kg.

Researchers took blood at baseline, on cycle 4 day 1, and on cycle 7 day 1. Trimming removed 0 bases at V and 8 bases at J, with 8 bases between. CDR3 length: 13 residues. The germline V gene encodes CDR1 SGHAT and CDR2 FQNNGV. Only in-frame clones appear in the TCRdb table, and some are missing; sequencing was by immunoSEQ multiplex PCR. Among 30,000 or so clones listed, approximately 79% were seen once. As concerns this clone: No antigen is known for it.

The chain employs TRBV11-2 and TRBJ2-1, with D perhaps matching TRBD2 (6 bases). The starting material was CD4+ or CD8+ T cells sorted from blood, obtained in a trial of the OX40 agonist ivuxolimab. The receptor's source is an adult with an advanced solid tumor such as melanoma, head and neck, liver or kidney cancer. CDR3: CASSLDRDYEQFF. CDR3 coding DNA: TGTGCCAGCAGCTTAGATAGGGACTATGAGCAGTTCTTC.